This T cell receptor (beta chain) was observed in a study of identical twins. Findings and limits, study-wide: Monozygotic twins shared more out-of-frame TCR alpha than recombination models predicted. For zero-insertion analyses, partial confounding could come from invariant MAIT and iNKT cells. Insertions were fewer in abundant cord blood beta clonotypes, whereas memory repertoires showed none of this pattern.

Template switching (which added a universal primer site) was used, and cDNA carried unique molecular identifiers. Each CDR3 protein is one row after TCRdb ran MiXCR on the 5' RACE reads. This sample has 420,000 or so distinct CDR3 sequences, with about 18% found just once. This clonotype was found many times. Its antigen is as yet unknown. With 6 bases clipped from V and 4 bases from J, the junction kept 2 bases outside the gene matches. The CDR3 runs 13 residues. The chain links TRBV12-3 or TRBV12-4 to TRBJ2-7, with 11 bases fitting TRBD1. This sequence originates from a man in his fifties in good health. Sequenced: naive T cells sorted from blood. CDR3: CASSWDRGYEQYF. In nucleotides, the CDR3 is TGTGCCAGCAGCTGGGACAGGGGGTACGAGCAGTACTTC.